This T cell receptor beta chain came from a study of blood T cell repertoires in COVID-19 (dated by TCRdb to the early 2020s). For the wider study: Samples from collaborators originated in the United States, Italy and Spain and spanned both the acute and convalescent phases of COVID-19. Samples were obtained from the ongoing ImmuneRACE study (first 160 participants) and from 1,254 subjects provided by 6 global collaborators. HLA class I and class II types, where available, came from metadata supplied by the sample provider rather than from assay-based typing. A de-identified subject ID, COVID-19 status, age in years and sex were almost always included in the sample metadata. The repertoires were released in a freely available public database meant as a resource for research on the immune response to SARS-CoV-2. The dataset comprised deeply sampled blood TCRbeta repertoires from subjects exposed to, actively infected with, or recovered from COVID-19. The material from the prospective study consisted of cDNA or gDNA derived from T cells, B-cell-depleted T cells, or PBMCs.

TCRbeta CDR3 regions were amplified from genomic DNA by means of the immunoSEQ Assay, a bias-controlled multiplex PCR. Per the authors' processing: Within the assay, amplification of reference gene primers was used to estimate how many nucleated cells each sample contained. Sequence reads were collapsed and filtered to measure the absolute abundance of every unique TCRbeta CDR3 rearrangement. For each sample, productive Simpson clonality was calculated as the square root of Simpson's diversity index across productive rearrangements. The table comes from immuneACCESS by way of TCRdb, which keeps in-frame sequences with V and J called. Part of the clones is missing from these tables; in studies checked, under half for an unresolved V gene and the rest for unknown reasons. V and J calls and clone size are as listed in that table; D and trimming were resolved from the DNA. The sample includes about 120,000 clones, with roughly 80% observed a single time. Of the sample, about 10% is held by the ten largest clones.

Beyond this particular receptor, the publication reports: The amount of clinical and demographic metadata varied by source and participant and was provided uncurated.

Whole blood was collected in K2EDTA tubes by collaborating institutions according to the institutions' own protocols. For TCRbeta analysis, collaborators shipped samples as frozen whole blood, isolated PBMCs, or DNA extracted from either of those sample types. CDR1 MDHEN and CDR2 SYDVKM are derived from the germline V gene. The CDR3 spans 15 residues, from the cysteine through the phenylalanine. The DNA shown is the 45-base CDR3, in frame from base 1. At the junction V is shortened by 5 bases and J by 4 bases, with 17 bases in between. Comments on this clone: The target of this receptor is not known. Base quality data are lacking; no much larger clone is found one base away.

This TCR was sampled from a human donor in a cohort sampled during active COVID-19. The chain joins TRBV28 to TRBJ2-5; no D gene can be assigned with confidence. The sample comprised peripheral blood. CDR3 reads: CASSRSDTDGETQYF. The DNA is TGTGCCAGCAGTCGATCCGACACTGACGGAGAGACCCAGTACTTC.